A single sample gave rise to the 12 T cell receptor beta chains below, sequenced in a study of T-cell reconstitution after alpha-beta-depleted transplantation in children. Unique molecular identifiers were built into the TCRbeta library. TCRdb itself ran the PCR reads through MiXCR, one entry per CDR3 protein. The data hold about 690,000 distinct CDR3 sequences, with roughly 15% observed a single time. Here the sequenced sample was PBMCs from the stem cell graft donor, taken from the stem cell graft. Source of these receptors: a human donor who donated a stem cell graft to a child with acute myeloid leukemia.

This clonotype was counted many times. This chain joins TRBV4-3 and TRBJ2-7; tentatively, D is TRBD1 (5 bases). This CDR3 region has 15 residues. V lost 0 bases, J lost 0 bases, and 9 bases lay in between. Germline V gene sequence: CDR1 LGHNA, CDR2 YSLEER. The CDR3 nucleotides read TGCGCCAGCAGCCAAGAAGGGGCTAGCTCCTACGAGCAGTACTTC. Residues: CASSQEGASSYEQYF.

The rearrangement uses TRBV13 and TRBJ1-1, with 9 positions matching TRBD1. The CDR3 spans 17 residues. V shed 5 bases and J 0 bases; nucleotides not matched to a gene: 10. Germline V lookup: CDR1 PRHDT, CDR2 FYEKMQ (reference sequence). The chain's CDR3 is CASSRRGQGPMNTEAFF. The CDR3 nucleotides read TGTGCCAGCAGCCGGCGGGGACAGGGCCCTATGAACACTGAAGCTTTCTTT.

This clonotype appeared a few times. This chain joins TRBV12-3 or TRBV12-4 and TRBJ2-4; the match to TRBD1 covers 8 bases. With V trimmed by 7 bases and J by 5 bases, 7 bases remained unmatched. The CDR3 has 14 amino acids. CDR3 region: CASTYKDRENIQYF. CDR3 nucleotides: TGTGCCAGCACCTATAAGGACAGGGAAAACATTCAGTACTTC.

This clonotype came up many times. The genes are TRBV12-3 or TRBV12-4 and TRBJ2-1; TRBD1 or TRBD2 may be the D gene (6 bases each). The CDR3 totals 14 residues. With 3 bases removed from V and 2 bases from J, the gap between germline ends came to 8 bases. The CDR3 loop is CASSFGGPYNEQFF. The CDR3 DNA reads TGTGCCAGCAGTTTTGGGGGGCCCTACAATGAGCAGTTCTTC.

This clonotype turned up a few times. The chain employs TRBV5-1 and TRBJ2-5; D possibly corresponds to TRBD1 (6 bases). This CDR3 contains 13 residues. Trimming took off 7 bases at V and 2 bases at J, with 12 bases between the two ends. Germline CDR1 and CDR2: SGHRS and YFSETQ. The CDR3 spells CASSGTRQETQYF. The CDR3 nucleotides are TGCGCCAGCTCGGGGACACGACAAGAGACCCAGTACTTC.

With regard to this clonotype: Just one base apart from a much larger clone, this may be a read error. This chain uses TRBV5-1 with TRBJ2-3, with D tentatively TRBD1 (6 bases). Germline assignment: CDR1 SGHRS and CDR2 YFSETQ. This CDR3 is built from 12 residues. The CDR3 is CGSSLGQGTQYF. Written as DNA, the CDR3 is TGCGGCAGCAGCTTGGGTCAGGGGACGCAGTATTTT.

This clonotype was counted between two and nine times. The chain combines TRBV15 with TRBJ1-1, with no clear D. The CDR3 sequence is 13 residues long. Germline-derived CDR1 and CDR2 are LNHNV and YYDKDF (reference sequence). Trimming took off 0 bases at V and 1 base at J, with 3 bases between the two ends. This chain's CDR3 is CATSREWNTEAFF. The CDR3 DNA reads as TGTGCCACCAGCAGAGAGTGGAACACTGAAGCTTTCTTT.

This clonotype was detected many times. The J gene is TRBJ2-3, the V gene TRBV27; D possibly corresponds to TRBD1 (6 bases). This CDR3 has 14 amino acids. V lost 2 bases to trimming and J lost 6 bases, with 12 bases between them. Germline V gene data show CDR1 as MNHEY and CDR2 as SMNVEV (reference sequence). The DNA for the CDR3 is TGTGCCAGCAGTTTAGCAGGGGCGTACGATACGCAGTATTTT. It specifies CASSLAGAYDTQYF.

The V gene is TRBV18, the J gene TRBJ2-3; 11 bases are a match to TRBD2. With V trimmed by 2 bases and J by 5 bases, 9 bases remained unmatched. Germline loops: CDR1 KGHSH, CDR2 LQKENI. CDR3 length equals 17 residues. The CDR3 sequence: CASSPVVAGGPKDTQYF. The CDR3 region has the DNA TGTGCCAGCTCACCAGTAGTAGCGGGGGGGCCGAAAGATACGCAGTATTTT.

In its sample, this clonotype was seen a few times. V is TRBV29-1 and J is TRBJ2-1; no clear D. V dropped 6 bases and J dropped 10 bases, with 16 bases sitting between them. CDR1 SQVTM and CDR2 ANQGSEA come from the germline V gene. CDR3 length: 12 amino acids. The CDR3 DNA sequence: TGCAGCGTCGGAAGCTCAAAATGGGAGCAGTTCTTC. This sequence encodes CSVGSSKWEQFF.

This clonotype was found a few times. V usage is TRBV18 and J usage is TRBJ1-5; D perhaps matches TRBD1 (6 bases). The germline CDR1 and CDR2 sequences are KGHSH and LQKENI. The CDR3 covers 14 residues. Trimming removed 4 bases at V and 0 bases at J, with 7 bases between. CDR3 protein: CASSRTVSNQPQHF. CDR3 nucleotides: TGTGCCAGCTCACGGACAGTTAGCAATCAGCCCCAGCATTTT.

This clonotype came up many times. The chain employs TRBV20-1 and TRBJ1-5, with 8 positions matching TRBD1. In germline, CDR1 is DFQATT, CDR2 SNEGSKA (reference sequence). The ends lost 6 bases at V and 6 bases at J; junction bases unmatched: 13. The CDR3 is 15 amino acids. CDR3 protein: CSAVDPTGVFQPQHF. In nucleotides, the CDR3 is TGCAGTGCCGTTGACCCGACAGGGGTATTTCAGCCCCAGCATTTT.